This is a list of T cell receptor beta chains from one sample in a study of type 1 and type 2 diabetes patients. Using its own MiXCR run on the multiplex PCR reads, TCRdb lists one record per CDR3 protein. The sample holds approximately 260,000 distinct CDR3 sequences, roughly 44% seen once. Sequencing was done on a sample of peripheral blood mononuclear cells (PBMCs). The receptors were sampled from a man aged 18 to 35 with type 2 diabetes. CDR3s include the opening cysteine and the closing phenylalanine or tryptophan. The order of the fields is V gene, J gene, clone size, CDR3 protein. Size is stated for part of the rows, as once, few or many counts, or as a class when the clone is expanded.

v_call: TRBV7-8; j_call: TRBJ2-7; clone_size: few; cdr3_aa: CASSNRRASSYEQYF
v_call: TRBV15; j_call: TRBJ2-5; clone_size: few; cdr3_aa: CATSRDRGLETQYF
v_call: TRBV24-1; j_call: TRBJ2-1; clone_size: .; cdr3_aa: CAISILGGGYNEQFF
v_call: TRBV7-2; j_call: TRBJ1-1; clone_size: .; cdr3_aa: CASSPGWTGTNTEAFF
v_call: TRBV5-5; j_call: TRBJ2-7; clone_size: .; cdr3_aa: CASTFGASGYEQYF
v_call: TRBV24-1; j_call: TRBJ2-3; clone_size: .; cdr3_aa: CAVSIPNTDTQYF
v_call: TRBV24-1; j_call: TRBJ1-5; clone_size: .; cdr3_aa: CATSDLGQPQHF
v_call: TRBV30; j_call: TRBJ2-7; clone_size: few; cdr3_aa: CAWGDIISSYEQYF
v_call: TRBV6-1; j_call: TRBJ2-3; clone_size: .; cdr3_aa: CASSQTGDGADTQYF
v_call: TRBV7-2; j_call: TRBJ2-7; clone_size: .; cdr3_aa: CASSPIGRTVYEQYF
v_call: TRBV6-5; j_call: TRBJ2-1; clone_size: few; cdr3_aa: CASSPKGIYSEQFF
v_call: TRBV6-6; j_call: TRBJ2-2; clone_size: few; cdr3_aa: CASSPDMDRRELFF
v_call: TRBV29-1; j_call: TRBJ1-1; clone_size: .; cdr3_aa: CSVEDPRTRDSSRF
v_call: TRBV29-1; j_call: TRBJ2-3; clone_size: .; cdr3_aa: CSVLSLQSDTQYF
v_call: TRBV19; j_call: TRBJ2-7; clone_size: .; cdr3_aa: CATGGQPPFYEQYF
v_call: TRBV9; j_call: TRBJ1-1; clone_size: .; cdr3_aa: CASGVVSPAGRLNTEAFF
v_call: TRBV5-1; j_call: TRBJ2-7; clone_size: .; cdr3_aa: CASSLGGSRYEQYF
v_call: TRBV5-1; j_call: TRBJ2-7; clone_size: .; cdr3_aa: CASSLENGSLDEQYF
v_call: TRBV7-8; j_call: TRBJ2-5; clone_size: few; cdr3_aa: CASSLFSVGQPIQETQYF
v_call: TRBV20-1; j_call: TRBJ2-5; clone_size: few; cdr3_aa: CSARSWDQQETQYF
v_call: TRBV27; j_call: TRBJ1-1; clone_size: .; cdr3_aa: CASSLSSGGGTEAFF
v_call: TRBV7-2; j_call: TRBJ2-5; clone_size: .; cdr3_aa: CASSRERGVSQETQYF
v_call: TRBV7-3; j_call: TRBJ2-1; clone_size: few; cdr3_aa: CASSPGTATYNEQFF
v_call: TRBV15; j_call: TRBJ2-7; clone_size: .; cdr3_aa: CATSVGNYEQYF
v_call: TRBV7-8; j_call: TRBJ1-1; clone_size: many; cdr3_aa: CASSSHGQGVNTEAFF
v_call: TRBV10-1; j_call: TRBJ2-3; clone_size: many; cdr3_aa: CASSPTDTQYF
v_call: TRBV5-1; j_call: TRBJ1-2; clone_size: .; cdr3_aa: CASSLVVGWAGYTF
v_call: TRBV7-2; j_call: TRBJ2-5; clone_size: once; cdr3_aa: CASRRGQVKETQYF
v_call: TRBV5-1; j_call: TRBJ1-1; clone_size: once; cdr3_aa: CASSITTGPNTEAFF
v_call: TRBV5-1; j_call: TRBJ1-1; clone_size: .; cdr3_aa: CASAIRDNTEAFF
v_call: TRBV2; j_call: TRBJ2-5; clone_size: many; cdr3_aa: CAKGGETQYF
v_call: TRBV25-1; j_call: TRBJ1-5; clone_size: .; cdr3_aa: CASGGGQGDLPQHF
v_call: TRBV6-5; j_call: TRBJ2-1; clone_size: .; cdr3_aa: CASSPPDRYNEQFF
v_call: TRBV7-2; j_call: TRBJ2-2; clone_size: few; cdr3_aa: CASSLTGGSTGELFF
v_call: TRBV7-6; j_call: TRBJ1-6; clone_size: .; cdr3_aa: CASTAAGGGSPLHF
v_call: TRBV28; j_call: TRBJ2-7; clone_size: .; cdr3_aa: CASIRSGGSYEQYF
v_call: TRBV19; j_call: TRBJ1-5; clone_size: few; cdr3_aa: CASSLTGRNQPQHF
v_call: TRBV6-2/TRBV6-3; j_call: TRBJ2-1; clone_size: few; cdr3_aa: CASSYLGEEQFF
v_call: TRBV25-1; j_call: TRBJ2-5; clone_size: .; cdr3_aa: CASSDATVQETQYF
v_call: TRBV7-3; j_call: TRBJ1-4; clone_size: .; cdr3_aa: CASSQQGSANEKLFF
v_call: TRBV14; j_call: TRBJ2-1; clone_size: .; cdr3_aa: CASSQGSPPGNEQFF
v_call: TRBV7-3; j_call: TRBJ2-1; clone_size: .; cdr3_aa: CASSSGTGGWSEQFF
v_call: TRBV20-1; j_call: TRBJ1-4; clone_size: .; cdr3_aa: CSVPGFNEKLFF
v_call: TRBV2; j_call: TRBJ1-2; clone_size: many; cdr3_aa: CASSDAGRRGYTF
v_call: TRBV20-1; j_call: TRBJ2-1; clone_size: .; cdr3_aa: CSAGTGLTSYNEQFF
v_call: TRBV4-3; j_call: TRBJ1-4; clone_size: .; cdr3_aa: CASSIDATNEKLFF
v_call: TRBV28; j_call: TRBJ1-1; clone_size: .; cdr3_aa: CASSYGGSTEAFF
v_call: TRBV6-1; j_call: TRBJ2-1; clone_size: .; cdr3_aa: CASRGAGEQFF
v_call: TRBV9; j_call: TRBJ1-2; clone_size: .; cdr3_aa: CASSVDLGGYTF
v_call: TRBV14; j_call: TRBJ2-7; clone_size: .; cdr3_aa: CASSQEIGSEQYF
v_call: TRBV10-2; j_call: TRBJ2-2; clone_size: .; cdr3_aa: CASSEGGLAVSTGELFF
v_call: TRBV30; j_call: TRBJ2-1; clone_size: .; cdr3_aa: CAWSVHVGGTGGISEQFF
v_call: TRBV9; j_call: TRBJ2-3; clone_size: .; cdr3_aa: CASSVIFHTDTQYF
v_call: TRBV10-3; j_call: TRBJ2-7; clone_size: .; cdr3_aa: CAISSLPGTESYEQYF
v_call: TRBV5-1; j_call: TRBJ1-1; clone_size: .; cdr3_aa: CASSPLPVGNTEAFF